These T cell receptor beta chains were read from a single sample in a study of blood T cell repertoires in COVID-19. The data were produced by immunoSEQ multiplex PCR, yet TCRdb's version contains in-frame clones alone and is incomplete. The sample lists under 250,000 clones; around 84% were seen once. Sequencing used peripheral blood. These receptors all stem from a man aged 50 to 59 who had recovered from COVID-19. The CDR3 runs from the conserved cysteine through the conserved F or W. Each record gives: J gene, V gene, D gene, clone size, CDR3 protein, CDR3 DNA. D genes are given only for firm matches. Part of the rows lack a size; the others show once, few, many or a class for expanded clones.

TRBJ1-1,TRBV5-4,NA,NA,CASSGAQAGMNTEAFF,TGTGCCAGCAGCGGGGCCCAAGCGGGGATGAACACTGAAGCTTTCTTT
TRBJ1-2,TRBV19,NA,few,CASSTTGTNYGYTF,TGTGCCAGTAGTACCACAGGGACTAACTATGGCTACACCTTC
TRBJ2-5,TRBV28,NA,NA,CASSVVGRNQETQYF,TGTGCCAGCAGCGTCGTGGGGCGAAACCAAGAGACCCAGTACTTC
TRBJ2-1,TRBV30,NA,NA,CAWSPFGGQRNNEQFF,TGTGCCTGGAGTCCTTTTGGCGGACAAAGGAACAATGAGCAGTTCTTC
TRBJ2-7,TRBV4-1,NA,NA,CASSQGRSSYEQYF,TGCGCCAGCAGCCAAGGCCGGAGCTCCTACGAGCAGTACTTC
TRBJ2-7,TRBV27,TRBD2,NA,CASSHGLAGAPIYEQYF,TGTGCCAGCAGTCACGGACTAGCGGGAGCACCCATCTACGAGCAGTACTTC
TRBJ2-3,TRBV5-6,NA,NA,CASSPTAVSDTQYF,TGTGCCAGCAGCCCCACTGCGGTGTCAGATACGCAGTATTTT
TRBJ2-2,TRBV7-9,NA,NA,CASSAPGLGGTGELFF,TGTGCCAGCAGCGCTCCGGGACTGGGAGGAACCGGGGAGCTGTTTTTT
TRBJ2-1,TRBV19,TRBD2,NA,CASSKGFRTSGSYEQFF,TGTGCCAGTAGTAAGGGCTTTAGGACTAGCGGGAGCTATGAGCAGTTCTTC
TRBJ1-6,TRBV7-9,TRBD1,few,CASSRDRAERSPLHF,TGTGCCAGCAGCCGGGACAGGGCAGAAAGGTCACCCCTCCACTTT
TRBJ1-2,TRBV5-5,TRBD1,NA,CASSLVGTDRGYTF,TGTGCCAGCAGCTTGGTTGGGACAGACAGAGGCTACACCTTC
TRBJ2-3,TRBV11-2,NA,once,CASSLLGDTQYF,TGTGCCAGCAGTCTTCTAGGAGATACGCAGTATTTT
TRBJ2-7,TRBV7-6,NA,NA,CASSLEWQGTYEQYF,TGTGCCAGCAGCTTAGAGTGGCAGGGCACCTACGAGCAGTACTTC
TRBJ1-3,TRBV11-2,TRBD1,NA,CASSSGTGTDGNTIYF,TGTGCCAGCAGCTCAGGGACAGGGACTGATGGAAACACCATATATTTT
TRBJ1-5,TRBV28,NA,NA,CASSVPVKSNQPQHF,TGTGCCAGCAGCGTACCAGTTAAGAGCAATCAGCCCCAGCATTTT
TRBJ2-6,TRBV5-6,NA,NA,CASSFRQHSGANVLTF,TGTGCCAGCAGCTTTAGACAGCACTCTGGGGCCAACGTCCTGACTTTC
TRBJ2-1,TRBV10-3,TRBD2,NA,CAISGLAHEQFF,TGTGCCATCTCGGGACTAGCCCATGAGCAGTTCTTC
TRBJ2-7,TRBV4-2,TRBD1,NA,CASSQETGVSYEQYF,TGTGCCAGCAGCCAGGAGACAGGGGTTTCCTACGAGCAGTACTTC
TRBJ1-1,TRBV21-1,NA,NA,CASSMGGHGNTEAFF,TGTGCCAGCAGCATGGGGGGGCACGGGAACACTGAAGCTTTCTTT
TRBJ1-5,TRBV15,NA,few,CATSRADREQPQHF,TGTGCCACCAGCAGAGCCGACAGAGAGCAGCCCCAGCATTTT
TRBJ2-3,TRBV18,NA,NA,CASSQQDSDTDTQYF,TGTGCCAGCTCACAACAAGACAGTGACACAGATACGCAGTATTTT
TRBJ1-1,TRBV11-2,TRBD1,NA,CASSFWTGGGTEAFF,TGTGCCAGCAGCTTCTGGACAGGGGGAGGCACTGAAGCTTTCTTT
TRBJ2-3,TRBV19,NA,NA,CASSRGGKVSIATDTQYF,TGTGCCAGTAGCAGAGGAGGGAAGGTCTCCATTGCGACAGATACGCAGTATTTT
TRBJ1-5,TRBV6-5,NA,NA,CASRRTGGSNQPQHF,TGTGCCAGCAGACGAACGGGGGGGAGCAATCAGCCCCAGCATTTT
TRBJ2-5,TRBV20-1,NA,NA,CSASIRRRIEQETQYF,TGCAGTGCTAGTATACGCCGGCGGATTGAACAAGAGACCCAGTACTTC
TRBJ2-7,TRBV12-3/TRBV12-4,NA,NA,CASSPSSYEQYF,TGTGCCAGCAGTCCTAGCTCCTACGAGCAGTACTTC
TRBJ1-6,TRBV27,NA,NA,CASTFTQGGNSPLHF,TGTGCCAGCACCTTTACACAGGGTGGTAATTCACCCCTCCACTTT
TRBJ2-1,TRBV19,TRBD1,once,CASSQTGGAYNEQFF,TGTGCCAGTAGTCAGACAGGGGGGGCCTACAATGAGCAGTTCTTC
TRBJ2-1,TRBV19,TRBD2,NA,CASSFGASGIDEQFF,TGTGCCAGTAGTTTCGGGGCTAGCGGGATTGATGAGCAGTTCTTC
TRBJ1-4,TRBV2,TRBD1,NA,CASHETGTGVEKLFF,TGTGCCAGCCACGAAACCGGGACAGGGGTTGAAAAACTGTTTTTT
TRBJ1-3,TRBV6-1,NA,NA,CASSEAPDSGNTIYF,TGTGCCAGCAGTGAAGCGCCAGACTCTGGAAACACCATATATTTT
TRBJ2-2,TRBV19,NA,NA,CASSNRRQAVTGELFF,TGTGCCAGTAGTAATAGACGACAGGCCGTCACCGGGGAGCTGTTTTTT
TRBJ1-5,TRBV30,NA,NA,CAWSGGGGYSNQPQHF,TGTGCCTGGAGTGGTGGGGGCGGCTATAGCAATCAGCCCCAGCATTTT
TRBJ1-4,TRBV3-1/TRBV3-2,NA,NA,CASSQDLHRANEKLFF,TGTGCCAGCAGCCAAGATCTGCACAGGGCGAACGAAAAACTGTTTTTT
TRBJ1-5,TRBV12-3/TRBV12-4,NA,NA,CASSFPYQPQHF,TGTGCCAGCAGTTTCCCTTATCAGCCCCAGCATTTT
TRBJ1-5,TRBV19,TRBD1,NA,CATHPLGQGASNQPQHF,TGTGCCACCCACCCCCTGGGACAGGGGGCAAGCAATCAGCCCCAGCATTTT
TRBJ1-1,TRBV6-1,TRBD1,NA,CASSDWTGFAEAFF,TGTGCCAGCAGTGATTGGACAGGGTTCGCTGAAGCTTTCTTT
TRBJ2-6,TRBV6-1,NA,NA,CASSEGQTGANVLTF,TGTGCCAGCAGTGAAGGGCAGACTGGGGCCAACGTCCTGACTTTC
TRBJ2-1,TRBV15,NA,NA,CATSRGGDLWRRSYNEQFF,TGTGCCACCAGCAGAGGCGGGGATCTATGGAGGAGGTCCTACAATGAGCAGTTCTTC
TRBJ2-1,TRBV18,NA,NA,CASSPLATSSYNEQFF,TGTGCCAGCTCACCACTAGCGACTAGCTCCTACAATGAGCAGTTCTTC
TRBJ2-5,TRBV4-2,TRBD2,NA,CASSHRRGGSGRQETQYF,TGTGCCAGCAGCCACAGAAGAGGTGGTAGCGGGAGACAAGAGACCCAGTACTTC
TRBJ1-2,TRBV7-2,NA,NA,CASSLGGPKLGGYTF,TGTGCCAGCAGCTTAGGGGGGCCTAAGCTAGGTGGCTACACCTTC
TRBJ1-4,TRBV5-1,NA,NA,CASSLADYTGRDEKLFF,TGCGCCAGCAGCTTGGCCGACTATACAGGGAGGGATGAAAAACTGTTTTTT